Sequencing of this T cell receptor (beta chain) was carried out in a study of cytomegalovirus exposure and HLA in healthy donors. Participants comprised healthy donors of bone marrow. Germline V gene sequence: CDR1 GTSNPN, CDR2 SVGIG (reference sequence). The CDR3 sequence runs 13 residues, both termini included. About this clone: Antigen specificity is unknown. This is likely a read error, given that the CDR3 carries no conserved phenylalanine or tryptophan at its end. It is unclear where the CDR3 begins or ends on the DNA, so no DNA is shown, and the CDR3 is as TCRdb lists it.

PCR amplification relied on 60 Vbeta primers (plus 13 Jbeta primers). Method: immunoSEQ multiplex PCR; TCRdb's copy keeps in-frame clones and lacks some. This table holds some 80,000 clones, more than 60% found once. The study, taken as a whole, reports: Specificity of a few CMV-associated chains for CMV antigens was verified in vitro.

This TCR was sampled from a young man in good health and CMV-seropositive. The chain recombines TRBV30 with TRBJ1-2. Material: PBMCs. The CDR3 protein is CAWSVQKRGGLLL.